Below are 31 T cell receptor beta chains sequenced from a single sample in a study of T cell responses to AZD1222 COVID-19 vaccine. Clones were sequenced by immunoSEQ multiplex PCR, and TCRdb holds only the in-frame ones, with some missing. The sample carries some 120,000 clones, about 87% recorded once. This specimen was peripheral blood, taken on day 0 of AZD1222 vaccination. The receptors come from an adult in good health.

V gene TRBV5-1 combines with J gene TRBJ1-2; 11 positions match TRBD1. Per germline, CDR1 SGHRS and CDR2 YFSETQ. The CDR3 covers 15 residues. With 5 bases clipped from V and 4 bases from J, the junction kept 7 bases outside the gene matches. The CDR3 DNA sequence: TGCGCCAGCAGATCCGGGACAGGGGGATTCTATGGCTACACCTTC. It codes for CASRSGTGGFYGYTF.

The V and J genes are TRBV7-9 and TRBJ2-1; D remains ambiguous. The CDR3 loop spans 10 amino acids. Germline CDR1 and CDR2: SEHNR and FQNEAQ (reference sequence). V shed 4 bases and J shed 9 bases, with 4 bases lying between them. The CDR3 bases are TGTGCCAGCAGCTCGTTTGAGCAGTTCTTC. Translating gives CASSSFEQFF.

This sequence joins TRBV11-3 and TRBJ2-2; D remains unclear. Trimming removed 5 bases from V and 1 base from J, with 8 bases in between. CDR3 length: 14 amino acids. Per germline, CDR1 SGHNT and CDR2 YENEEA. The CDR3 region is CASSLELNTGELFF. The DNA for the CDR3 is TGTGCCAGCAGCCTCGAGTTGAACACCGGGGAGCTGTTTTTT.

The chain uses TRBV4-1 and TRBJ2-5, with 8 bases that match TRBD1. Germline V gives CDR1 MGHRA, CDR2 YSYEKL. The CDR3 spans 17 residues. V shed 5 bases, J shed 5 bases, and the junction held 16 bases outside the gene matches. The chain's CDR3 is CASSILTGTGHGETQYF. The CDR3 nucleotides are TGCGCCAGCAGCATTCTTACCGGGACAGGTCATGGGGAGACCCAGTACTTC.

The rearrangement joins TRBV12-3 or TRBV12-4 to TRBJ2-7; D not certain. The V and J ends lost 2 bases and 4 bases respectively, with 9 bases between them. The CDR3 runs to 13 residues. Here the CDR3 reads CASSLNLDYEQYF. CDR3 coding DNA: TGTGCCAGCAGTTTAAACCTTGATTACGAGCAGTACTTC.

J is TRBJ2-5 and V is TRBV7-9; 7 positions agree with TRBD2. Germline V CDR1 and CDR2: SEHNR, FQNEAQ (reference sequence). V lost 1 base to trimming and J lost 1 base; unmatched junction nucleotides: 12. The CDR3 length is 18 residues. The DNA for the CDR3 is TGTGCCAGCAGCTTAGGGGGCGGCCTAGCGGAGACCCAAGAGACCCAGTACTTC. It yields the protein CASSLGGGLAETQETQYF.

The chain has TRBV12-3 or TRBV12-4 and TRBJ1-1, with D unclear. Trimming stripped 5 bases from V and 3 bases from J, with 10 bases between. The CDR3 is 13 residues long. The CDR3 loop is CASSETAYTEAFF. In DNA form, the CDR3 reads TGTGCCAGCAGTGAAACAGCTTACACTGAAGCTTTCTTT.

The chain joins TRBV27 to TRBJ2-7; D not certain. Germline loops: CDR1 MNHEY, CDR2 SMNVEV (reference sequence). This CDR3 is 13 amino acids long. V was pared by 3 bases and J by 2 bases, with 8 bases between. CDR3 bases: TGTGCCAGCAGTTTTGCCCCAACCTACGAGCAGTACTTC. Its protein is CASSFAPTYEQYF.

V and J are TRBV28 and TRBJ1-2, with TRBD1 matching over 7 bases. The germline CDR1 and CDR2 sequences are MDHEN and SYDVKM. J was trimmed by 1 base and V by 7 bases; bases with no gene match: 6. CDR3 size: 14 residues. In DNA form, the CDR3 reads TGTGCCAGCACCCGGACAGGAGATAACTATGGCTACACCTTC. It translates to CASTRTGDNYGYTF.

V usage is TRBV19 and J usage is TRBJ1-5; 12 bases are a match to TRBD1. There are 18 residues in the CDR3. The junction had 15 bases not matched to a gene; V was cut back by 8 bases and J by 4 bases. CDR1 is LNHDA and CDR2 is SQIVND in the germline V gene (reference sequence). The CDR3 nucleotides are TGTGCCAGTTCCTACCGCGGGACAGGGGGCGCCCAGAATCAGCCCCAGCATTTT. It yields the protein CASSYRGTGGAQNQPQHF.

The genes are TRBV5-1 and TRBJ2-7; no clear D. The ends were cut back, 7 bases at V and 3 bases at J, with 17 bases in the middle. Germline assignment: CDR1 SGHRS and CDR2 YFSETQ. The CDR3 contains 14 residues. The CDR3 here is CASFSGPTSYEQYF. CDR3 bases: TGCGCCAGCTTCTCGGGTCCAACCAGCTACGAGCAGTACTTC.

This clone is a singleton in its sample. The CDR3 region is CASNAGGNQPQHF. CDR3 in DNA: TGTGCCTCAAACGCGGGGGGCAATCAGCCCCAGCATTTT. The chain is built from TRBV30 and TRBJ1-5, with a tentative D call TRBD1 (5 bases). Trimming removed 7 bases from V and 2 bases from J, with 12 bases in between. The CDR3 length is 13 residues. Germline CDR1 and CDR2: GTSNPN and SVGIG (reference sequence).

This rearrangement joins TRBV3-1 (or the pseudogene TRBV3-2) to TRBJ2-3, with D hard to call. Germline CDR1 and CDR2: LGHDT and YNNKEL (reference sequence). The V end was cut by 8 bases, the J end by 3 bases, with 9 bases between. CDR3 length: 12 residues. The CDR3 region has the DNA TGTGCCAGCTCCCCGAGGACAGATACGCAGTATTTT. This translates into CASSPRTDTQYF.

The CDR3 region has the DNA TGTGCCGGGGGACTAGCGGGACAGGAGACCCAGTACTTC. Residues: CAGGLAGQETQYF. V and J are TRBV28 and TRBJ2-5, with TRBD2 matching 13 bases. J gave up 5 bases and V 11 bases, and 5 bases lay outside the gene matches. Germline V gene lookup returns CDR1 MDHEN and CDR2 SYDVKM. This CDR3 spans 13 amino acids.

The chain is built from TRBV10-2 and TRBJ1-2; perhaps TRBD1 as D (5 bases). The CDR3 runs to 13 residues. CDR1 and CDR2 (germline): WSHSY, SAAADI. V was clipped by 6 bases and J by 0 bases, with 8 bases between them. The CDR3, as DNA: TGCGCCAGCAGGGTGACAGCTAACTATGGCTACACCTTC. It specifies CASRVTANYGYTF.

The V and J genes are TRBV9 and TRBJ2-5; 7 bases are a match to TRBD1. CDR1 and CDR2 from the germline V gene are SGDLS and YYNGEE. Trimming took 1 base from V and 3 from J; bases not matched to a gene: 3. The CDR3 covers 14 residues. DNA of the CDR3: TGTGCCAGCAGCGTATTAGGGGGCGAAGAGACCCAGTACTTC. Encoded protein: CASSVLGGEETQYF.

The gene calls are TRBV5-6 and TRBJ2-6, with 11 nucleotides matching TRBD2. The CDR3 loop spans 18 amino acids. The V gene end was trimmed by 4 bases and the J gene end by 2 bases; junction bases not matched to a gene: 8. CDR1 is SGHDT, CDR2 YYEEEE, per germline. The CDR3 loop reads CASSGGLAERAGANVLTF. The CDR3 nucleotides are TGTGCCAGCAGCGGGGGACTAGCGGAAAGGGCTGGGGCCAACGTCCTGACTTTC.

This clone was seen only a few times. V and J are TRBV18 and TRBJ1-6, with D unclear. The CDR3 contains 15 residues. Per the germline V gene, CDR1 is KGHSH and CDR2 is LQKENI. The ends were cut back, 1 base at V and 8 bases at J, with 12 bases in the middle. Written as DNA, the CDR3 is TGTGCCAGCTCACCACAAGTACAGTTCGATTCACCCCTCCACTTT. Translated: CASSPQVQFDSPLHF. Together with reference TRBV18 and TRBJ1-6, the CDR3 gives the full variable domain: NAGVMQNPRHLVRRRGQEARLRCSPMKGHSHVYWYRQLPEEGLKFMVYLQKENIIDESGMPKERFSAEFPKEGPSILRIQQVVRGDSAAYFCASSPQVQFDSPLHFGNGTRLTVT.

The V gene is TRBV10-3, the J gene TRBJ1-5; D not resolved. Germline V gene sequence: CDR1 ENHRY, CDR2 SYGVKD. CDR3 length: 14 amino acids. V dropped 2 bases and J dropped 7 bases, with 12 bases sitting between them. The CDR3 DNA is TGTGCCATCAGTGAGAGGACGGGAGACCAGCCCCAGCATTTT. It codes for CAISERTGDQPQHF.

The chain is built from TRBV5-4 and TRBJ1-1; TRBD1 agrees at 7 bases. CDR1 is SGHNT, CDR2 YYREEE, per germline (reference sequence). V dropped 4 bases and J dropped 6; count of bases not matched to a gene: 9. This CDR3 has 14 amino acids. CDR3 residues: CASSGRQGRSEAFF. The DNA for the CDR3 is TGTGCCAGCAGCGGTAGACAGGGTAGATCTGAAGCTTTCTTT. Filled out from reference TRBV5-4 and TRBJ1-1, the complete variable domain reads ETGVTQSPTHLIKTRGQQVTLRCSSQSGHNTVSWYQQALGQGPQFIFQYYREEENGRGNFPPRFSGLQFPNYSSELNVNALELDDSALYLCASSGRQGRSEAFFGQGTRLTVV.

V and J are TRBV18 and TRBJ2-7; 15 positions match TRBD2. Per germline, CDR1 KGHSH and CDR2 LQKENI. The V segment lost 1 base and the J segment 6 bases; nucleotides outside the gene matches: 7. This CDR3 spans 17 amino acids. This CDR3 reads CASSPQSPGLAGGEQYF. The CDR3, as DNA: TGTGCCAGCTCACCACAGTCGCCGGGACTAGCGGGGGGCGAGCAGTACTTC.

The V and J genes are TRBV5-6 and TRBJ2-7, with TRBD1 as a possible D gene (6 bases). CDR1 is SGHDT and CDR2 is YYEEEE in the germline V gene. The CDR3 covers 12 residues. V was shortened by 4 bases and J by 2 bases, with 7 bases between the two germline ends. The CDR3 is CASSRTAYEQYF. CDR3 nucleotides: TGTGCCAGCAGCCGGACAGCCTACGAGCAGTACTTC. Full variable domain (missing parts from reference TRBV5-6 and TRBJ2-7): DAGVTQSPTHLIKTRGQQVTLRCSPKSGHDTVSWYQQALGQGPQFIFQYYEEEERQRGNFPDRFSGHQFPNYSSELNVNALLLGDSALYLCASSRTAYEQYFGPGTRLTVT.

The rearrangement uses TRBV4-1 and TRBJ1-1, with D unresolved. CDR3 length: 16 residues. The V end lost 0 bases, the J end lost 0 bases, and 11 bases lay between the germline ends. Germline lookup yields CDR1 MGHRA and CDR2 YSYEKL. Written as DNA, the CDR3 is TGCGCCAGCAGCCAAGATTTGGGTACTATGAACACTGAAGCTTTCTTT. Protein sequence: CASSQDLGTMNTEAFF.

The rearrangement joins TRBV2 to TRBJ1-1; D is unclear. The V end lost 4 bases, the J end lost 6 bases, and 15 bases lay between the germline ends. Germline V gives CDR1 SNHLY, CDR2 FYNNEI. The length of the CDR3 is 14 residues. The CDR3 DNA follows: TGTGCCAGCAGTGTAGGGCAGACAAACGCTGAAGCTTTCTTT. It translates to CASSVGQTNAEAFF.

The genes are TRBV5-1 and TRBJ2-1; D unresolved. This CDR3 region has 13 residues. Germline V lookup: CDR1 SGHRS, CDR2 YFSETQ. V lost 3 bases to trimming and J lost 6 bases, with 10 bases between them. CDR3 sequence reads: CASSYPEVNEQFF. The CDR3 DNA sequence: TGCGCCAGCAGCTACCCCGAGGTCAATGAGCAGTTCTTC.

The V and J genes are TRBV27 and TRBJ2-7, with TRBD1 as a possible D gene (6 bases). The CDR3 has 14 amino acids. Deletions cut 6 bases from V and 6 bases from J, with 18 bases between. Germline lookup yields CDR1 MNHEY and CDR2 SMNVEV (reference sequence). Here the CDR3 reads CASREVQGLGEQYF. The CDR3 DNA reads TGTGCCAGCAGGGAGGTACAGGGTTTAGGCGAGCAGTACTTC.

The chain is built from TRBV7-2 and TRBJ2-2; D may be TRBD1 or TRBD2 (6 bases each). Germline lookup yields CDR1 SGHTA and CDR2 FQGNSA. CDR3 length: 16 residues. The V and J ends lost 6 bases and 1 base respectively, with 15 bases between them. In DNA, the CDR3 is TGTGCCAGCAGTCCAAGGGGGGTATTGAACACCGGGGAGCTGTTTTTT. Protein sequence: CASSPRGVLNTGELFF.

This clone was seen a few times. Written as DNA, the CDR3 is TGCGCCAGCAGCTCTCTAGCGGGAACCGATACGCAGTATTTT. Translating gives CASSSLAGTDTQYF. The gene calls are TRBV5-1 and TRBJ2-3, with 9 bases fitting TRBD2. The trim removed 3 bases at V and 6 bases at J, leaving 5 bases unmatched. Germline values: CDR1 SGHRS, CDR2 YFSETQ. This CDR3 is 14 amino acids long.

The chain recombines TRBV7-9 with TRBJ2-5, with D unclear. Germline CDR1 and CDR2: SEHNR and FQNEAQ (reference sequence). The CDR3 length is 15 residues. The germline V and J ends were trimmed by 1 base and 5 bases, with 14 bases remaining between them. CDR3 loop: CASSLDTLLPETQYF. Here the CDR3 DNA reads TGTGCCAGCAGCTTAGACACGTTGCTTCCCGAGACCCAGTACTTC.

The chain links TRBV19 to TRBJ2-3; 8 bases are shared with TRBD2. The CDR3 has 16 amino acids. Germline-derived CDR1 and CDR2 are LNHDA and SQIVND (reference sequence). V lost 3 bases, J lost 0 bases, and 5 bases stayed unmatched. The CDR3, as DNA: TGTGCCAGTAGTATCCTGGCGGGAGGTAGCACAGATACGCAGTATTTT. It is translated as CASSILAGGSTDTQYF.

This clone was counted once. This chain connects TRBV2 to TRBJ2-1; D is unresolved. In germline, CDR1 is SNHLY, CDR2 FYNNEI. V was clipped by 3 bases and J by 2 bases, with 14 bases between them. The length of the CDR3 is 16 residues. The CDR3 here is CASSDEPFPPYNEQFF. As DNA, the CDR3 is TGTGCCAGCAGTGATGAACCTTTCCCTCCCTACAATGAGCAGTTCTTC.